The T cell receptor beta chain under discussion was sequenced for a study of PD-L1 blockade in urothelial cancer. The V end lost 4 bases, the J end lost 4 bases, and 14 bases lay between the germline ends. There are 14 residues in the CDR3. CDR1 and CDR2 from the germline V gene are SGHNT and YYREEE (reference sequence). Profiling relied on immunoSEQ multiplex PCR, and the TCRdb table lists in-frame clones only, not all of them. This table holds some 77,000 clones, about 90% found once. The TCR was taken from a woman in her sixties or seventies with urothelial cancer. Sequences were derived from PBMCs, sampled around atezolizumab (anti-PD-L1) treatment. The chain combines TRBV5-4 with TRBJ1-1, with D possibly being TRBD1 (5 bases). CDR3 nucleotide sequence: TGTGCCAGCAGCCTTGAGGGGAGGGCCACTGAAGCTTTCTTT. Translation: CASSLEGRATEAFF.